The 13 T cell receptor beta chains reported below all come from one sample, sequenced in a study of shared T cell receptors in the human thymus. The data were produced by immunoSEQ multiplex PCR, yet TCRdb's version contains in-frame clones alone and is incomplete. The table shows under 700,000 clones, with 75% to 80% occurring only once. In addition, the sample was reused for a study of human thymus T cells.

The source material was thymocytes. The receptors originated from a boy younger than two with a congenital heart defect.

The chain links TRBV5-1 to TRBJ2-7; 12 bases line up with TRBD2. Germline CDR1 and CDR2: SGHRS and YFSETQ. The J segment lost 0 bases and the V segment lost 0 bases, leaving 10 bases of the junction unmatched. CDR3 size: 19 residues. CDR3 sequence: CASSLAGWLAGGPSYEQYF. The CDR3 DNA follows: TGCGCCAGCAGCTTGGCAGGGTGGCTAGCGGGAGGGCCCTCCTACGAGCAGTACTTC.

This clone has only one observation. The V and J genes are TRBV5-1 and TRBJ1-1, with TRBD1 identical over 9 bases. Trimming took 2 bases from V and 5 from J; bases not matched to a gene: 1. The CDR3 has 13 amino acids. Germline V gene lookup returns CDR1 SGHRS and CDR2 YFSETQ. The CDR3 bases are TGCGCCAGCAGCTTCGACAGGGGGACTGAAGCTTTCTTT. It specifies CASSFDRGTEAFF.

The chain links TRBV27 to TRBJ2-5; 12 bases match TRBD2. Germline loops: CDR1 MNHEY, CDR2 SMNVEV (reference sequence). The CDR3 extends over 18 amino acids. V lost 2 bases, J lost 5 bases, and 12 bases stayed unmatched. CDR3 amino acids: CASSLRETSGSWAETQYF. The CDR3 nucleotides read TGTGCCAGCAGTTTAAGGGAGACTAGCGGGAGTTGGGCGGAGACCCAGTACTTC.

The chain couples TRBV7-8 to TRBJ2-3; TRBD2 matches at 12 bases. This CDR3 has 18 residues. With V trimmed by 0 bases and J by 3 bases, 7 bases remained unmatched. In germline, CDR1 is SGHVS, CDR2 FQNEAQ. The CDR3 reads CASSLATPLAGGTDTQYF. The CDR3 DNA is TGTGCCAGCAGCTTAGCGACCCCCCTAGCGGGAGGGACAGATACGCAGTATTTT.

V usage is TRBV28 and J usage is TRBJ2-1; tentative D call: TRBD1 (7 bases). The ends were cut back, 4 bases at V and 2 bases at J, with 33 bases in the middle. This CDR3 has 22 amino acids. The germline gives CDR1 MDHEN, CDR2 SYDVKM. The CDR3, as DNA: TGTGCCAGCAGTTACGCGCTAGGAAGGGGGCGCCTGGCTAGCGTCACCTACAATGAGCAGTTCTTC. Translation gives CASSYALGRGRLASVTYNEQFF.

The V and J genes are TRBV20-1 and TRBJ1-1; D is perhaps TRBD1 (5 bases). Germline CDR1 and CDR2: DFQATT and SNEGSKA (reference sequence). This CDR3 comprises 11 residues. Between the trimmed V and J ends, which lost 4 bases and 7 bases, there was a span of 10 bases. In DNA, the CDR3 is TGCAGTGCTATTGACGGACATGAAGCTTTCTTT. It translates to CSAIDGHEAFF.

This chain joins TRBV9 and TRBJ2-5; tentatively, D is TRBD2 (5 bases). Germline V lookup: CDR1 SGDLS, CDR2 YYNGEE. CDR3 length equals 16 residues. Between the trimmed V and J ends, which lost 0 bases and 0 bases, there was a span of 12 bases. The CDR3 reads CASSVAGRAYQETQYF. CDR3 in DNA: TGTGCCAGCAGCGTAGCCGGGCGGGCGTACCAAGAGACCCAGTACTTC. The variable domain in full, with the rest retrieved from reference TRBV9 and TRBJ2-5, is DSGVTQTPKHLITATGQRVTLRCSPRSGDLSVYWYQQSLDQGLQFLIQYYNGEERAKGNILERFSAQQFPDLHSELNLSSLELGDSALYFCASSVAGRAYQETQYFGPGTRLLVL.

This rearrangement joins TRBV15 to TRBJ1-2; D remains ambiguous. This CDR3 is 14 amino acids long. The germline CDR1 and CDR2 sequences are LNHNV and YYDKDF (reference sequence). V gave up 1 base and J gave up 1 base, with 7 bases separating them. CDR3 bases: TGTGCCACCAGCAGAGCGGCGGGTAACTATGGCTACACCTTC. Encoded protein: CATSRAAGNYGYTF.

The chain links TRBV27 to TRBJ1-5, with 10 nucleotides matching TRBD1. Losses at the gene ends were 5 bases for V and 3 bases for J; bases not matched to a gene: 10. Germline CDR1 reads MNHEY; CDR2 reads SMNVEV (reference sequence). The CDR3 covers 17 residues. The chain's CDR3 is CASSRQTGGEDNQPQHF. In nucleotides, the CDR3 is TGTGCCAGCAGTCGACAGACAGGGGGCGAGGACAATCAGCCCCAGCATTTT.

This chain links TRBV6-6 with TRBJ1-4; 8 bases fit TRBD1. V was pared by 4 bases and J by 8 bases, with 9 bases of the junction left unmatched. This CDR3 has 15 residues. CDR1 is MNHNY and CDR2 is SVGAGI in the germline V gene (reference sequence). CDR3 bases: TGTGCCAGCAGTTCCAAGGGACAGGAGTTGGAAAAACTGTTTTTT. Residues: CASSSKGQELEKLFF.

This chain links TRBV5-1 with TRBJ2-2; 8 bases match TRBD1. Germline CDR1 SGHRS, CDR2 YFSETQ. This CDR3 region has 16 residues. J gave up 5 bases and V 3 bases, and 9 bases lay outside the gene matches. For the CDR3, the DNA is TGCGCCAGCAGCTCCTACCAGGGGGCGGGTACCGGGGAGCTGTTTTTT. Its translation: CASSSYQGAGTGELFF.

The CDR3 region is CASSKPSGNDYNEQFF. CDR3 in DNA: TGTGCCAGCAGTAAACCAAGCGGGAACGACTACAATGAGCAGTTCTTC. This sequence joins TRBV28 and TRBJ2-1; the match to TRBD2 covers 7 bases. The J segment lost 3 bases and the V segment lost 5 bases, leaving 10 bases of the junction unmatched. The CDR3 is 16 residues long. Germline-derived CDR1 and CDR2 are MDHEN and SYDVKM.

The table lists this clone with a count of one. The chain employs TRBV9 and TRBJ2-7; TRBD2 matches 14 bases. V lost 5 bases to trimming and J lost 2 bases; unmatched junction nucleotides: 6. CDR3 length equals 16 residues. Germline loops: CDR1 SGDLS, CDR2 YYNGEE. The CDR3: CASSGGTSGSPYEQYF. The CDR3 coding sequence is TGTGCCAGCAGTGGGGGGACTAGCGGGAGTCCCTACGAGCAGTACTTC.